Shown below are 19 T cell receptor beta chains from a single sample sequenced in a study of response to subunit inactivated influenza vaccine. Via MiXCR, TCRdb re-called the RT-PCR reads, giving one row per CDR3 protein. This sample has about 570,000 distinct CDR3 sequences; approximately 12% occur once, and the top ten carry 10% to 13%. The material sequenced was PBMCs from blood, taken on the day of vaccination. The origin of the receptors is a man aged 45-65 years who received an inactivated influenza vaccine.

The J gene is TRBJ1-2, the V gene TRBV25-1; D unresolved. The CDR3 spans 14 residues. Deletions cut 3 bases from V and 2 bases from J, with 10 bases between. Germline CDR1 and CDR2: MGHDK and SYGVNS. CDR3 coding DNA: TGTGCCAGCAGTGACTCGACATCGAACTATGGCTACACCTTC. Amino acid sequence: CASSDSTSNYGYTF.

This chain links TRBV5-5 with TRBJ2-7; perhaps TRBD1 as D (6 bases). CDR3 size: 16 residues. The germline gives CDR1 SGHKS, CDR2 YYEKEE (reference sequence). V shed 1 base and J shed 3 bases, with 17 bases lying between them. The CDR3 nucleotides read TGTGCCAGCAGCTTGTGGATGGGGGCGCGCGTCTACGAGCAGTACTTC. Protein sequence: CASSLWMGARVYEQYF.

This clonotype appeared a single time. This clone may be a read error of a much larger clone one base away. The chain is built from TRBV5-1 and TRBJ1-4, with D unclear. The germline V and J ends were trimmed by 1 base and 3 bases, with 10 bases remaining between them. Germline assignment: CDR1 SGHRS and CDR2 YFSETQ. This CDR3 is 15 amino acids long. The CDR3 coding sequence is TGCGCCAGCAGCTTGACTGCCGGTTCTAATGAAAAACTGTTTTTT. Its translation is CASSLTAGSNEKLFF.

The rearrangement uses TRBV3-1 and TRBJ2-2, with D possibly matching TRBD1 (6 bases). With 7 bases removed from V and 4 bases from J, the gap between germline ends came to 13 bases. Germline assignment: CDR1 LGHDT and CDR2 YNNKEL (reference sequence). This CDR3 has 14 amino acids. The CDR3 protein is CASTYPGATGELFF. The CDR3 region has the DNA TGTGCCAGCACCTACCCAGGGGCCACCGGGGAGCTGTTTTTT.

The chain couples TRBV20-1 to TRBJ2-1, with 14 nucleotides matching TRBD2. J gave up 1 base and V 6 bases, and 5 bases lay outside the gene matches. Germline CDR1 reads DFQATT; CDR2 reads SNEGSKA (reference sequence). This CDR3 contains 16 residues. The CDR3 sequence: CSAGTSGSGSYNEQFF. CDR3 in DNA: TGCAGTGCAGGGACTAGCGGGAGTGGATCCTACAATGAGCAGTTCTTC.

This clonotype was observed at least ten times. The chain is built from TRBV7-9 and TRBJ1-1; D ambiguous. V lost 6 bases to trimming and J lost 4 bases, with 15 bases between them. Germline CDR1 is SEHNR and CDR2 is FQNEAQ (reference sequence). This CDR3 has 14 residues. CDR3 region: CASSLVGGGTEAFF. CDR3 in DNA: TGTGCCAGCAGTTTGGTTGGAGGAGGCACTGAAGCTTTCTTT.

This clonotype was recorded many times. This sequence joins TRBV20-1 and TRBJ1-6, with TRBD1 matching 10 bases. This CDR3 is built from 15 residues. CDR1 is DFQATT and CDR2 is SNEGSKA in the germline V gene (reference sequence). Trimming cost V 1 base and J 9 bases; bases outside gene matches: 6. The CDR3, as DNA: TGCAGTGCTAGAGTAGGTGGACAGGGGGTTTCACCCCTCCACTTT. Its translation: CSARVGGQGVSPLHF.

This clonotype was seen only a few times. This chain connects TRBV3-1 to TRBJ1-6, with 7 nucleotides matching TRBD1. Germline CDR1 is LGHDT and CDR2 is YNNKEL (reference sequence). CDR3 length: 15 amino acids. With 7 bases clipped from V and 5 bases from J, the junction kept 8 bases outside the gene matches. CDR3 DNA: TGTGCCAGCACCGCCTGGGACAGAAATAATTCACCCCTCCACTTT. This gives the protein CASTAWDRNNSPLHF.

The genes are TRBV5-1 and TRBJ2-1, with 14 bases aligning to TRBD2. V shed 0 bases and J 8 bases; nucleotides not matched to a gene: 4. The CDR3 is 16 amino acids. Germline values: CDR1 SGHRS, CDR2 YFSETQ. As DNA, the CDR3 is TGCGCCAGCAGCTTGGACGGGACTAGCGGGAGCTATGAGCAGTTCTTC. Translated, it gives CASSLDGTSGSYEQFF.

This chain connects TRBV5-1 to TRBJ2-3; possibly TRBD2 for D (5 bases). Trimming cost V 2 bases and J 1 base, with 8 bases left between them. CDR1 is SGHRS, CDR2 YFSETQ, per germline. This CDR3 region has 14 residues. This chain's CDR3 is CASSFSAGTDTQYF. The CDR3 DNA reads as TGCGCCAGCAGCTTTAGCGCCGGCACAGATACGCAGTATTTT. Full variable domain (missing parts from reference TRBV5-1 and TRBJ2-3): KAGVTQTPRYLIKTRGQQVTLSCSPISGHRSVSWYQQTPGQGLQFLFEYFSETQRNKGNFPGRFSGRQFSNSRSEMNVSTLELGDSALYLCASSFSAGTDTQYFGPGTRLTVL.

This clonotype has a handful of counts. In DNA form, the CDR3 reads TGTGCCAGCAGCTTATCTGTGGTAGAACAAGAGACCCAGTACTTC. Protein sequence: CASSLSVVEQETQYF. This chain joins TRBV7-2 and TRBJ2-5; no definite D call. The CDR3 spans 15 residues. The V and J ends lost 2 bases and 2 bases respectively, with 12 bases between them. Germline CDR1 and CDR2: SGHTA and FQGNSA.

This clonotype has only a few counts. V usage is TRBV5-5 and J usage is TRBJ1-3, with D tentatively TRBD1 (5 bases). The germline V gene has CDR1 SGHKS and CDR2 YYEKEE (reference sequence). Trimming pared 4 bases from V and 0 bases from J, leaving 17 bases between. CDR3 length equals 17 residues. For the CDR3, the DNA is TGTGCCAGCAGCGCGTCCGGGACCTCAGTCTCTGGAAACACCATATATTTT. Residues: CASSASGTSVSGNTIYF.

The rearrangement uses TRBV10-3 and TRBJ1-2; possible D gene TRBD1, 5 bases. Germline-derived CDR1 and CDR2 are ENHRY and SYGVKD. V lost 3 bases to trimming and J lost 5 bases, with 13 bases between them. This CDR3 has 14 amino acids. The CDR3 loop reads CAISDYRDGYGYTF. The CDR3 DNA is TGTGCCATCAGTGATTATCGGGACGGATATGGCTACACCTTC.

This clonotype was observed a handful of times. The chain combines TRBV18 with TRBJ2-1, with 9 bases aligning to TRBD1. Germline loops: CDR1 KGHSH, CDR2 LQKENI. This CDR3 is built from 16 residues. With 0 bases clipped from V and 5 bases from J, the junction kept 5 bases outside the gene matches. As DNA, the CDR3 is TGTGCCAGCTCACCACCATTACAGGGGGCCGACAATGAGCAGTTCTTC. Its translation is CASSPPLQGADNEQFF. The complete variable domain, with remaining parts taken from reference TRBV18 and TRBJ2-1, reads NAGVMQNPRHLVRRRGQEARLRCSPMKGHSHVYWYRQLPEEGLKFMVYLQKENIIDESGMPKERFSAEFPKEGPSILRIQQVVRGDSAAYFCASSPPLQGADNEQFFGPGTRLTVL.

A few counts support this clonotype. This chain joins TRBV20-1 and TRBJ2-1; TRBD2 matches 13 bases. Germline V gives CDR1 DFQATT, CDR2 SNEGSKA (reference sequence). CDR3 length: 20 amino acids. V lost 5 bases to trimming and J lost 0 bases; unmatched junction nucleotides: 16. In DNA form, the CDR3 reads TGCAGTGCTGATCCGGGACTAGCGGGGTCGACATTCAGCTCCTACAATGAGCAGTTCTTC. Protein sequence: CSADPGLAGSTFSSYNEQFF.

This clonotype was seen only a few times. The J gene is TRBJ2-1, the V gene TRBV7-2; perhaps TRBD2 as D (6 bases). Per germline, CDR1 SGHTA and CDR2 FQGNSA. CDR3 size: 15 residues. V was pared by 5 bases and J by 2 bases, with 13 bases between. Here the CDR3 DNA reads TGTGCCAGCAGCCCCTCGCGGGAACCCTACAATGAGCAGTTCTTC. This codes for CASSPSREPYNEQFF.

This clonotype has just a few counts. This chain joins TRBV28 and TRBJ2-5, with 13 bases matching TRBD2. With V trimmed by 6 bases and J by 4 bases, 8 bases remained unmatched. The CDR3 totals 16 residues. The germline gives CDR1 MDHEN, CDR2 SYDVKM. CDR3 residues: CASRTGTSGASETQYF. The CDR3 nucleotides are TGTGCCAGCAGGACCGGGACTAGCGGGGCTTCAGAGACCCAGTACTTC.

CDR3 DNA: TGTGCCAGCTCACCACGTGGGGCTAGCACAGATACGCAGTATTTT. Protein product: CASSPRGASTDTQYF. The V call is TRBV18, the J call TRBJ2-3, with TRBD1 as a possible D gene (5 bases). Germline CDR1 reads KGHSH; CDR2 reads LQKENI. This CDR3 has 15 residues. Trimming pared 1 base from V and 0 bases from J, leaving 8 bases between.

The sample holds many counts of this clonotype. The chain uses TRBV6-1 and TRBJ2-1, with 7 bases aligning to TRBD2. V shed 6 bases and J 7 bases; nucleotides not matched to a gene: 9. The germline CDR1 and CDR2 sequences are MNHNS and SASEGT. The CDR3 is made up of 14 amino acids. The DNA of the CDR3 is TGTGCCAGCAGAAAGCTGACTAGCAGGAATGAGCAGTTCTTC. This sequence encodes CASRKLTSRNEQFF.